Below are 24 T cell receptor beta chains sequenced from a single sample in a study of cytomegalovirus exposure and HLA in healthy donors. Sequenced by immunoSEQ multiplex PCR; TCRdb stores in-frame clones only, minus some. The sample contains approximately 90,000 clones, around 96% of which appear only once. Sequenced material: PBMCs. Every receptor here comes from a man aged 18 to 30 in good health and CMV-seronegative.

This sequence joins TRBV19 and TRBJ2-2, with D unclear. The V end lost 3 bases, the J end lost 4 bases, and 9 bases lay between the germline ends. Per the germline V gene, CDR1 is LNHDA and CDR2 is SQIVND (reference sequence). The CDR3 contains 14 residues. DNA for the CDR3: TGTGCCAGTAGTATGTCGAGATCCACCGGGGAGCTGTTTTTT. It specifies CASSMSRSTGELFF.

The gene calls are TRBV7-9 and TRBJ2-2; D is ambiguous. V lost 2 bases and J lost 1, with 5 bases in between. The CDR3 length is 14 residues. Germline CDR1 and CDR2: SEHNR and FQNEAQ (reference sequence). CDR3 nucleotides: TGTGCCAGCAGCTTACACAGGAACACCGGGGAGCTGTTTTTT. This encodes CASSLHRNTGELFF.

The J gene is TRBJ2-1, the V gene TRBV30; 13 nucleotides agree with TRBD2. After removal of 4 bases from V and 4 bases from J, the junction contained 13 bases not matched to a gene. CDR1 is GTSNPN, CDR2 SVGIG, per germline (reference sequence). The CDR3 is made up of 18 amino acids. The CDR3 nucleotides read TGTGCCTGGACGGGGGACGGACTAGCGGGAGCCAATTACAATGAGCAGTTCTTC. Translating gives CAWTGDGLAGANYNEQFF.

CDR3 nucleotides: TGTGCCAGCAGCTTAGTTCTTCCCGGGAGTGGCACCGGGGAGCTGTTTTTT. Translation gives CASSLVLPGSGTGELFF. The chain recombines TRBV7-9 with TRBJ2-2, with D possibly being TRBD2 (6 bases). Germline values: CDR1 SEHNR, CDR2 FQNEAQ (reference sequence). V was clipped by 1 base and J by 4 bases, with 16 bases between them. This CDR3 spans 17 amino acids.

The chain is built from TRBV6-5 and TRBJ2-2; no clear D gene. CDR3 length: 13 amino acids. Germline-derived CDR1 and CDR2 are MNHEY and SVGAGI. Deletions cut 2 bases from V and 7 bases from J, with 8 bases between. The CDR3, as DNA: TGTGCCAGCAGTTACAGCCGCGGCGGGGAGCTGTTTTTT. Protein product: CASSYSRGGELFF.

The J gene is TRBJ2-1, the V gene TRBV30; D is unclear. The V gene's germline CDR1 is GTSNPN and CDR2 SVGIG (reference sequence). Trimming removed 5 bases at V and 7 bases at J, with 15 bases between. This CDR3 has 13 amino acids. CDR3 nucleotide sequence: TGTGCCTGGGAGCCCAACCCCGAGAATGAGCAGTTCTTC. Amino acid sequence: CAWEPNPENEQFF.

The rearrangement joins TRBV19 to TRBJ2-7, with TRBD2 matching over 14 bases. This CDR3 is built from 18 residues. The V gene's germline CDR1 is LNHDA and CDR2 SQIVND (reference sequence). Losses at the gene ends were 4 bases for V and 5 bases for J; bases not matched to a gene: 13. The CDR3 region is CASSTPTSGRVSLHEQYF. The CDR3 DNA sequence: TGTGCCAGTAGTACCCCGACTAGCGGGAGGGTATCTCTCCACGAGCAGTACTTC.

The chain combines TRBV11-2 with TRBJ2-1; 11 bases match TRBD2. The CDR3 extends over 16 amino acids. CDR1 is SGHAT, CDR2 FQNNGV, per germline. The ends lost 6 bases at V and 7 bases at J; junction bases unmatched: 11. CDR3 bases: TGTGCCAGCAGATCAACTAGCGGGAGCCAGTATAATGAGCAGTTCTTC. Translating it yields CASRSTSGSQYNEQFF. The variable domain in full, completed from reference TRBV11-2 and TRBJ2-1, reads EAGVAQSPRYKIIEKRQSVAFWCNPISGHATLYWYQQILGQGPKLLIQFQNNGVVDDSQLPKDRFSAERLKGVDSTLKIQPAKLEDSAVYLCASRSTSGSQYNEQFFGPGTRLTVL.

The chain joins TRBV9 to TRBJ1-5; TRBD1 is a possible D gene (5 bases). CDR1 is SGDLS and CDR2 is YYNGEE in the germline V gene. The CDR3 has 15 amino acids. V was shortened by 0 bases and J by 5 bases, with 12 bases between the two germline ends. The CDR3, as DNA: TGTGCCAGCAGCGTAGGGGGGGGACCCTATCAGCCCCAGCATTTT. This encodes CASSVGGGPYQPQHF.

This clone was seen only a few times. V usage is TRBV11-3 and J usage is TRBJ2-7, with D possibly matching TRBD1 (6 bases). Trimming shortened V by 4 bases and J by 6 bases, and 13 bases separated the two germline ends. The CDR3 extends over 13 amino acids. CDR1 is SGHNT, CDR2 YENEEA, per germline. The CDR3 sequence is CASSWRTASEQYV. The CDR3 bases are TGTGCCAGCAGCTGGAGGACAGCCAGCGAGCAGTACGTC.

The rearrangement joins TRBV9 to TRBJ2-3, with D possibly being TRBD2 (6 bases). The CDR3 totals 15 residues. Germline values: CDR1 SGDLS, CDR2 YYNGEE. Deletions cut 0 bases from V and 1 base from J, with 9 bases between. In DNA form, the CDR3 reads TGTGCCAGCAGCGTAGCGGGGGATGGCACAGATACGCAGTATTTT. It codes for CASSVAGDGTDTQYF.

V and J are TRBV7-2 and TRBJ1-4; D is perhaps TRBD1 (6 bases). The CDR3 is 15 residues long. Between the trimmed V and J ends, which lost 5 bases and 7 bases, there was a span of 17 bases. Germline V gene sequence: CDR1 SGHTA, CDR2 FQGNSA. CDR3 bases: TGTGCCAGCAGCCGGCTCCCAGGGGAGGGTGAAAAACTGTTTTTT. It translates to CASSRLPGEGEKLFF.

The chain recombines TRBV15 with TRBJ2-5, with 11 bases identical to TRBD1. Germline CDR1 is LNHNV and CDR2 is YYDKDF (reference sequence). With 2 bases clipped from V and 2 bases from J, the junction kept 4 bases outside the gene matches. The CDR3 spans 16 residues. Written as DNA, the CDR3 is TGTGCCACCAGCAGAAGGACAGGGGGCGGGCAAGAGACCCAGTACTTC. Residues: CATSRRTGGGQETQYF.

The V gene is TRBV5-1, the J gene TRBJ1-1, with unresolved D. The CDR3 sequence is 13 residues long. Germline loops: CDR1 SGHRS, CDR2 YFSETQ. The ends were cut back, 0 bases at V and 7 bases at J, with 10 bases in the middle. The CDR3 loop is CASSLDRVSEAFF. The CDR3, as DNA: TGCGCCAGCAGCTTGGATCGGGTCAGTGAAGCTTTCTTT.

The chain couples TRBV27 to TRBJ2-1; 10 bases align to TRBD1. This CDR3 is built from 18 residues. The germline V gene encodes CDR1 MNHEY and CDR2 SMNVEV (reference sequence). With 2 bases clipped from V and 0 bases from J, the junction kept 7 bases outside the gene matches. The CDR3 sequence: CASSLIVRDRGSYNEQFF. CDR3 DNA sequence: TGTGCCAGCAGTTTAATCGTCCGGGACAGGGGCTCCTACAATGAGCAGTTCTTC.

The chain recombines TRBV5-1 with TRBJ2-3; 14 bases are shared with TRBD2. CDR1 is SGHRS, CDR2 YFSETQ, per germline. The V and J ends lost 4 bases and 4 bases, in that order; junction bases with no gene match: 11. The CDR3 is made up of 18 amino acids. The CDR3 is CASSGIGGLAGVPDTQYF. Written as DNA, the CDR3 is TGCGCCAGCAGCGGAATAGGGGGACTAGCGGGAGTGCCAGATACGCAGTATTTT.

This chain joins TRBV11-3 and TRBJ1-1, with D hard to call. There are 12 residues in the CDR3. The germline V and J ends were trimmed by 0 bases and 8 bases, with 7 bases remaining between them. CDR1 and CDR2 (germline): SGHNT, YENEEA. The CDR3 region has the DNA TGTGCCAGCAGCTTAGATCCCCTCGAAGCTTTCTTT. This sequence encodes CASSLDPLEAFF.

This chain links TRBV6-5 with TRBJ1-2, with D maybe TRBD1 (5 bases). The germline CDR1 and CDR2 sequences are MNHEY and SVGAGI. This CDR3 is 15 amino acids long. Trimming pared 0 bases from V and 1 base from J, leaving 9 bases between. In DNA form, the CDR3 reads TGTGCCAGCAGTTACTCTGGGGCCGGTAACTATGGCTACACCTTC. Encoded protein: CASSYSGAGNYGYTF.

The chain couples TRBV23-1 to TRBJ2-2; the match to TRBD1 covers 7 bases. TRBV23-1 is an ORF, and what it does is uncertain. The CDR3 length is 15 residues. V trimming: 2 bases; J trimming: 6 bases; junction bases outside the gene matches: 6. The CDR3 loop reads CASSQKRGQAGELFF. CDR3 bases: TGCGCCAGCAGTCAAAAGAGGGGGCAGGCCGGGGAGCTGTTTTTT.

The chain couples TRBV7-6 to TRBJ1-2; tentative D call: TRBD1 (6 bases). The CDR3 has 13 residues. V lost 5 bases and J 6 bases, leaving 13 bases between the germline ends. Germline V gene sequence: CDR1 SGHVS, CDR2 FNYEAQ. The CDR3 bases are TGTGCCAGCAGCAAACCTGGACAGCATGGCTACACCTTC. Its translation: CASSKPGQHGYTF.

CDR3: CASSTGSLDRSPRWAGNTIYF. In nucleotides, the CDR3 is TGTGCCAGCAGCACGGGATCACTGGACAGGTCTCCTCGATGGGCTGGAAACACCATATATTTT. This chain links TRBV13 with TRBJ1-3; TRBD1 agrees at 7 bases. Unmatched junction bases numbered 24, after V lost 5 bases and J lost 2 bases. The CDR3 sequence is 21 residues long. Per germline, CDR1 PRHDT and CDR2 FYEKMQ (reference sequence). The variable domain in full, completed from reference TRBV13 and TRBJ1-3, reads AAGVIQSPRHLIKEKRETATLKCYPIPRHDTVYWYQQGPGQDPQFLISFYEKMQSDKGSIPDRFSAQQFSDYHSELNMSSLELGDSALYFCASSTGSLDRSPRWAGNTIYFGEGSWLTVV.

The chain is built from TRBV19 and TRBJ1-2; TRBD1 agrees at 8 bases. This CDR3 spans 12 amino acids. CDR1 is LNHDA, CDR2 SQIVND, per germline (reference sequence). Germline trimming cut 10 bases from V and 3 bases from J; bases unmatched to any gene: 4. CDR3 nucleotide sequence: TGTGCCACTGGACAGGGAGACTATGGCTACACCTTC. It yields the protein CATGQGDYGYTF.

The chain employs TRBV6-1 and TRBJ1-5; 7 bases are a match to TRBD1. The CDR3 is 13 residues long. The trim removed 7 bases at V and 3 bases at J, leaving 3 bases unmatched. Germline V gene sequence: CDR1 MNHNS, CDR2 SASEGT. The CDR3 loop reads CASTRGINQPQHF. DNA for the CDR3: TGTGCCAGCACCAGGGGGATCAATCAGCCCCAGCATTTT.

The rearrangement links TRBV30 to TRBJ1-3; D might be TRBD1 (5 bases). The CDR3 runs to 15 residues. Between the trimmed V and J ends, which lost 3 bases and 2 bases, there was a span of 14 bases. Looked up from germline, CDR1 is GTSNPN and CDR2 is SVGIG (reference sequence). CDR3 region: CAWSPRRGTGNTIYF. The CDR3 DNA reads TGTGCCTGGAGCCCTAGACGGGGGACTGGAAACACCATATATTTT. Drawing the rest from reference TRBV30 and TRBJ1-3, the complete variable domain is SQTIHQWPATLVQPVGSPLSLECTVEGTSNPNLYWYRQAAGRGLQLLFYSVGIGQISSEVPQNLSASRPQDRQFILSSKKLLLSDSGFYLCAWSPRRGTGNTIYFGEGSWLTVV.